This TCR beta chain was retrieved from a study of cytomegalovirus exposure and HLA in healthy donors. In the study overall: Researchers previously reported finding just under 120 million unique TCR beta sequences from around 200 million T cells. Findings of the study overall: Productive status was seen about 90% or about 30% of the time for most TCR beta V segments in an earlier analysis.

Trimming left V 1 base short and J 3 bases short, with 10 bases between. The CDR3 is 14 amino acids. Germline V gives CDR1 LNHDA, CDR2 SQIVND (reference sequence). With regard to this clone: Its antigen is as yet unknown.

The PCR was carried out with 60 Vbeta primers and 13 Jbeta primers. The assay was immunoSEQ multiplex PCR, and TCRdb's table has in-frame clones only and misses some. The sample consists of some 140,000 clones, approximately 79% of them appearing once. Sequenced input: PBMCs. The clonotype originates from a woman in her forties or fifties in good health and CMV-seropositive. The chain uses TRBV19 and TRBJ2-7; possibly TRBD1 for D (5 bases). CDR3 amino acids: CASSIAGWDYEQYF. CDR3 bases: TGTGCCAGTAGTATAGCAGGGTGGGACTACGAGCAGTACTTC.